The entry below describes one T cell receptor beta chain. What it recognizes is unknown. This sample was taken from a study of CD8+CD57+ T cells in acquired aplastic anemia. Study-level information: CD4+ and CD8+ cells, once sorted, gave DNA averaging roughly 3 ug.

The germline gives CDR1 GTSNPN, CDR2 SVGIG (reference sequence). This CDR3 has 12 residues. V was shortened by 2 bases and J by 6 bases, with 10 bases between the two germline ends. For CDR3 and TCR beta VDJ profiling, genomic DNA was the template used. MiXCR, run by TCRdb on the reads, gives a single entry per CDR3 protein. Here the sample spans hundreds of thousands of distinct CDR3 sequences, over 25% being singletons. It was patients with CD8+CD57+ cell expansion by flow cytometry who were chosen for sequencing. Untreated patients provided the blood samples, with no therapy given before sampling. General observations from the study: Between patients and controls, around 27 CD8+ CDR3 sequences were found in common. Patients versus controls showed no significant CD8+ Simpson's diversity difference.

Input material: sorted CD4+, CD8+, or CD8+CD57+ T cells (not recorded which) from PBMCs. The source is a human donor with aplastic anemia. The chain joins TRBV30 to TRBJ1-1, with D uncertain. CDR3 sequence: CAWSHTGAEAFF. DNA for the CDR3: TGTGCCTGGAGTCATACCGGGGCTGAAGCTTTCTTT.